The 17 T cell receptor beta chains below come from one sample, sequenced in a study of cytomegalovirus exposure and HLA in healthy donors. Primers included in the PCR were 60 Vbeta and 13 Jbeta primers. Some clones are missing from TCRdb's copy, which holds only in-frame ones; the method was immunoSEQ multiplex PCR. The table has some 180,000 clones, 70% to 80% seen once. Sequencing was performed on PBMCs. Receptors originate from a male donor in good health and CMV-seronegative.

This chain links TRBV27 with TRBJ2-1, with TRBD1 as a possible D gene (6 bases). CDR1 and CDR2 from the germline V gene are MNHEY and SMNVEV (reference sequence). The ends were cut back, 3 bases at V and 7 bases at J, with 13 bases in the middle. CDR3 length equals 14 residues. The CDR3 DNA follows: TGTGCCAGCAGTTTCTGGCAGGGGCGGAATGAGCAGTTCTTC. This encodes CASSFWQGRNEQFF.

The chain recombines TRBV5-1 with TRBJ1-1; the D gene is possibly TRBD1 (5 bases). The CDR3 has 12 amino acids. Trimming pared 2 bases from V and 11 bases from J, leaving 13 bases between. CDR1 is SGHRS and CDR2 is YFSETQ in the germline V gene. DNA for the CDR3: TGCGCCAGCAGCTTAATGTCAGGGATCGCTTTCTTT. Residues: CASSLMSGIAFF.

The table lists this clone with a count of one. V usage is TRBV6-5 and J usage is TRBJ2-4; D might be TRBD1 (5 bases). The CDR3 length is 15 residues. The germline V gene encodes CDR1 MNHEY and CDR2 SVGAGI. V was clipped by 6 bases and J by 1 base, with 13 bases between them. CDR3 DNA: TGTGCCAGCAGACCCACAGGAGCCGCCAAAAACATTCAGTACTTC. Amino acids: CASRPTGAAKNIQYF.

The V call is TRBV28, the J call TRBJ1-5, with D possibly being TRBD1 (5 bases). The V gene lost 4 bases and the J gene lost 4 bases, with 8 bases spanning the gap. The CDR3 covers 13 residues. Germline V gives CDR1 MDHEN, CDR2 SYDVKM. CDR3 residues: CASSSYRNQPQHF. The CDR3 region has the DNA TGTGCCAGCAGTTCATACAGGAATCAGCCCCAGCATTTT.

This clone came up a few times. This chain joins TRBV6-1 and TRBJ2-4; D unclear. Trimming stripped 4 bases from V and 3 bases from J, with 19 bases between. The length of the CDR3 is 17 residues. Germline V CDR1 and CDR2: MNHNS, SASEGT. The CDR3 sequence is CASSVGSGLDGKNIQYF. The DNA of the CDR3 is TGTGCCAGCAGTGTAGGCTCCGGGTTGGATGGCAAAAACATTCAGTACTTC.

This chain links TRBV28 with TRBJ2-1; 11 bases match TRBD2. The length of the CDR3 is 15 residues. V dropped 5 bases and J dropped 4; count of bases not matched to a gene: 4. The V gene's germline CDR1 is MDHEN and CDR2 SYDVKM. The CDR3 loop is CASSVGLAGYNEQFF. CDR3 nucleotides: TGTGCCAGCAGTGTCGGACTAGCGGGTTACAATGAGCAGTTCTTC.

The chain joins TRBV5-1 to TRBJ1-6; possibly TRBD1 for D (5 bases). This CDR3 has 14 amino acids. V was trimmed by 5 bases and J by 8 bases, leaving 14 bases between them. Germline V CDR1 and CDR2: SGHRS, YFSETQ. The CDR3 sequence is CASRPPTGDSPLHF. The CDR3 coding sequence is TGCGCCAGCAGGCCCCCTACGGGGGATTCACCCCTCCACTTT.

The chain is built from TRBV19 and TRBJ2-7; TRBD2 matches at 11 bases. This CDR3 comprises 15 residues. The germline V gene encodes CDR1 LNHDA and CDR2 SQIVND (reference sequence). V dropped 4 bases and J dropped 0; count of bases not matched to a gene: 2. CDR3 in amino acids: CASSKTSGSSYEQYF. The CDR3 nucleotides are TGTGCCAGTAGTAAAACTAGCGGGAGCTCCTACGAGCAGTACTTC.

This chain links TRBV27 with TRBJ1-5; D gene ambiguous. CDR1 is MNHEY, CDR2 SMNVEV, per germline (reference sequence). Between the trimmed V and J ends, which lost 4 bases and 5 bases, there was a span of 12 bases. CDR3 length: 14 amino acids. CDR3 protein: CASSSWWGDQPQHF. The CDR3 bases are TGTGCCAGCAGTTCTTGGTGGGGAGATCAGCCCCAGCATTTT.

This clone was seen only once. The chain combines TRBV19 with TRBJ1-2, with 8 nucleotides matching TRBD1. There are 14 residues in the CDR3. V shed 10 bases, J shed 1 base, and the junction held 8 bases outside the gene matches. The germline V gene encodes CDR1 LNHDA and CDR2 SQIVND (reference sequence). The CDR3 sequence: CATRPRGLNYGYTF. The DNA for the CDR3 is TGTGCCACCCGGCCCAGGGGGCTTAACTATGGCTACACCTTC.

This clone was seen just once. This chain uses TRBV9 with TRBJ2-6; TRBD1 matches at 7 bases. The CDR3 spans 19 residues. V lost 0 bases to trimming and J lost 0 bases; unmatched junction nucleotides: 9. Germline lookup yields CDR1 SGDLS and CDR2 YYNGEE. As DNA, the CDR3 is TGTGCCAGCAGCGTAGTACCCCAAAGACAGGGCTCTGGGGCCAACGTCCTGACTTTC. Translating gives CASSVVPQRQGSGANVLTF.

The V call is TRBV6-1, the J call TRBJ1-6; D is perhaps TRBD1 (5 bases). The CDR3 sequence is 16 residues long. Trimming left V 2 bases short and J 5 bases short, with 13 bases between. CDR1 MNHNS and CDR2 SASEGT come from the germline V gene. The chain's CDR3 is CASSESIRGNNSPLHF. CDR3 in DNA: TGTGCCAGCAGTGAAAGTATAAGGGGCAATAATTCACCCCTCCACTTT.

V gene TRBV6-5 combines with J gene TRBJ2-7; 7 positions agree with TRBD1. Trimming at V came to 0 bases and at J to 0 bases, leaving 5 bases not matched to a gene. The CDR3 runs to 16 residues. From germline, CDR1 is MNHEY and CDR2 SVGAGI. This CDR3 is CASSYSMGQRSYEQYF. DNA for the CDR3: TGTGCCAGCAGTTACTCGATGGGACAGCGCTCCTACGAGCAGTACTTC.

The chain couples TRBV9 to TRBJ2-1; possibly TRBD2 for D (6 bases). Germline CDR1 is SGDLS and CDR2 is YYNGEE. V shed 0 bases and J shed 10 bases, with 11 bases lying between them. The CDR3 length is 13 residues. CDR3: CASSVGDSREQFF. In DNA form, the CDR3 reads TGTGCCAGCAGCGTAGGGGACTCCAGGGAGCAGTTCTTC.

This clone has more than one count but fewer than ten. The gene calls are TRBV15 and TRBJ2-5, with D possibly being TRBD2 (5 bases). V was clipped by 3 bases and J by 1 base, with 12 bases between them. CDR1 is LNHNV and CDR2 is YYDKDF in the germline V gene (reference sequence). The CDR3 has 15 residues. The CDR3, as DNA: TGTGCCACCAGCAGCTCTTCGGGATTCCAAGAGACCCAGTACTTC. Translated, it gives CATSSSSGFQETQYF.

This sequence joins TRBV9 and TRBJ1-6; D is possibly TRBD1 (5 bases). This CDR3 region has 15 residues. Trimming took 0 bases from V and 6 from J, leaving 10 bases between them. Germline V lookup: CDR1 SGDLS, CDR2 YYNGEE. The chain's CDR3 is CASSVVSGGNSPLHF. The CDR3 DNA is TGTGCCAGCAGCGTAGTCTCCGGGGGTAATTCACCCCTCCACTTT.

This clone was detected ten times or more. The chain is built from TRBV7-9 and TRBJ1-1; 8 nucleotides align to TRBD1. Germline CDR1 reads SEHNR; CDR2 reads FQNEAQ (reference sequence). Losses at the gene ends were 6 bases for V and 6 bases for J; bases not matched to a gene: 18. This CDR3 contains 17 residues. CDR3 protein: CASRGDRRYSPGAEAFF. In DNA form, the CDR3 reads TGTGCCAGCAGAGGGGACAGGCGATACTCCCCCGGGGCTGAAGCTTTCTTT.